The clone carrying this TCR beta chain was counted only a few times. Germline values: CDR1 DFQATT, CDR2 SNEGSKA (reference sequence). This CDR3 is built from 15 residues. J lost 4 bases, V lost 4 bases, and 12 bases had no gene match. PBMCs stemmed from 10 ml fresh peripheral blood. The record originates from a study of T cells in Graves' hyperthyroidism and ophthalmopathy. Study background: Peripheral blood was acquired at first diagnosis, ahead of any therapy whatsoever.

Template material for amplifying TCR beta CDR3 regions consisted of RNA transcripts. First-round RT-PCR of the TCR CDR3 relied on the HTBI primer set. TCRdb processed the multiplex PCR reads anew with MiXCR; each CDR3 protein has one entry. The data contain 500,000 to 550,000 distinct CDR3 sequences, just under 20% of them seen just once; the ten biggest clones take up less than 55%. The chain links TRBV20-1 to TRBJ1-2, with 7 nucleotides matching TRBD1. Sequencing used blood. This clonotype originated in a man in his forties with Graves' ophthalmopathy. The CDR3 is CSATGQRVTSYGYTF. CDR3 DNA sequence: TGCAGTGCTACGGGACAGAGGGTTACTAGCTATGGCTACACCTTC.